This TCR beta chain was observed in a study of technical replicates of blood from a handful of donors. The CDR3 has 16 amino acids. The junction had 7 bases not matched to a gene; V was cut back by 0 bases and J by 0 bases. Germline V gene data show CDR1 as SQVTM and CDR2 as ANQGSEA. Produced via immunoSEQ multiplex PCR; TCRdb's table is partial and in-frame only. The sample records under 85,000 clones, 93% being singletons. Sequencing input: T cells isolated from PBMCs. V is TRBV29-1 and J is TRBJ2-5; 7 nucleotides align to TRBD2. The receptor was derived from a human donor in good health. The CDR3 sequence is CSVEDRTAGNQETQYF. The DNA of the CDR3 is TGCAGCGTTGAAGACCGCACAGCGGGGAACCAAGAGACCCAGTACTTC.